These 27 T cell receptor beta chains originate from one sample sequenced in a study of response to subunit inactivated influenza vaccine. TCRdb itself ran the RT-PCR reads through MiXCR, one entry per CDR3 protein. The data hold 750,000 to 850,000 distinct CDR3 sequences, with around a sixth observed a single time. Specimen: PBMCs from blood, collected less than 6 days after vaccination. These receptors were collected from a man in his fifties or sixties who received an inactivated influenza vaccine.

This clonotype came up a few times. CDR3 in DNA: TGTGCCAGCAGTTTAGGTTACGGGATACAAGAGACCCAGTACTTC. It encodes CASSLGYGIQETQYF. The V gene is TRBV12-3 or TRBV12-4, the J gene TRBJ2-5; a weak D match, TRBD2 (5 bases). The CDR3 runs to 15 residues. V dropped 1 base and J dropped 2 bases, with 11 bases sitting between them.

The chain joins TRBV4-2 to TRBJ2-3; 10 bases are a match to TRBD2. Germline values: CDR1 LGHNA, CDR2 YNFKEQ. The V segment lost 0 bases and the J segment 2 bases; nucleotides outside the gene matches: 8. This CDR3 is 18 amino acids long. CDR3 DNA: TGTGCCAGCAGCCAAGATTCCCTCACTAGCGGGAACACAGATACGCAGTATTTT. Translated, it gives CASSQDSLTSGNTDTQYF.

This clonotype was observed a handful of times. CDR3 sequence: CASSYQGAEQYF. Here the CDR3 DNA reads TGTGCCAGCAGTTACCAGGGTGCCGAGCAGTACTTC. The chain recombines TRBV6-6 with TRBJ2-7, with TRBD1 as a possible D gene (5 bases). V was shortened by 2 bases and J by 6 bases, with 8 bases between the two germline ends. CDR3 length: 12 amino acids. Germline values: CDR1 MNHNY, CDR2 SVGAGI (reference sequence).

The chain links TRBV12-3 or TRBV12-4 to TRBJ2-6; D is unresolved. Trimming stripped 3 bases from V and 0 bases from J, with 6 bases between. This CDR3 is built from 15 residues. CDR3 region: CASSFGSSGANVLTF. DNA for the CDR3: TGTGCCAGCAGTTTCGGTAGCTCTGGGGCCAACGTCCTGACTTTC.

V usage is TRBV7-2 and J usage is TRBJ2-5; a weak D match, TRBD1 (5 bases). Germline V lookup: CDR1 SGHTA, CDR2 FQGNSA. The V and J ends lost 5 bases and 3 bases respectively, with 13 bases between them. This CDR3 has 14 amino acids. The CDR3 loop is CASSQRTFEETQYF. The CDR3 nucleotides are TGTGCCAGCAGCCAAAGGACATTTGAAGAGACCCAGTACTTC.

As concerns this clonotype: This may stem from a read error, because a much larger clone lies one nucleotide away. The chain recombines TRBV9 with TRBJ2-1, with 7 nucleotides matching TRBD2. Germline V gene data show CDR1 as SGDLS and CDR2 as YYNGEE. V dropped 0 bases and J dropped 5; count of bases not matched to a gene: 2. The CDR3 extends over 14 amino acids. In DNA, the CDR3 is TGTGCCAGCAGCGTAGGCGGGAGCAACAATGAGCAGTTCTTC. It yields the protein CASSVGGSNNEQFF.

This clonotype came up a few times. This chain uses TRBV5-6 with TRBJ1-2, with unresolved D. CDR3 length: 15 amino acids. Trimming left V 2 bases short and J 4 bases short, with 15 bases between. CDR1 and CDR2 from the germline V gene are SGHDT and YYEEEE. The CDR3 loop is CASSLDTELSYGYTF. The CDR3 DNA sequence: TGTGCCAGCAGCTTAGATACAGAGCTTAGCTATGGCTACACCTTC.

This chain connects TRBV5-1 to TRBJ1-2; perhaps TRBD1 as D (6 bases). The V end lost 0 bases, the J end lost 4 bases, and 10 bases lay between the germline ends. The CDR3 has 14 residues. Germline CDR1 is SGHRS and CDR2 is YFSETQ. The CDR3 DNA follows: TGCGCCAGCAGCTTGGACGGGGGCAGCTATGGCTACACCTTC. This translates into CASSLDGGSYGYTF.

This clonotype was recorded at least ten times. This chain connects TRBV24-1 to TRBJ2-6; TRBD1 might be the D (6 bases). The CDR3 sequence is 19 residues long. V lost 3 bases, J lost 2 bases, and 19 bases lay in between. Germline values: CDR1 KGHDR, CDR2 SFDVKD. CDR3 sequence (DNA): TGTGCCACCAGTGATGGGATTTGGCAGGGGAGTGCTGGGGCCAACGTCCTGACTTTC. This codes for CATSDGIWQGSAGANVLTF.

This clonotype was counted many times. The chain employs TRBV12-3 or TRBV12-4 and TRBJ2-2; D is uncertain. The CDR3 is 12 residues long. Between the trimmed V and J ends, which lost 5 bases and 6 bases, there was a span of 7 bases. The CDR3 loop reads CASSRTSGELFF. CDR3 nucleotides: TGTGCCAGCAGTCGGACCTCCGGGGAGCTGTTTTTT.

In its sample, this clonotype was seen a few times. The rearrangement joins TRBV20-1 to TRBJ2-1, with 10 bases aligning to TRBD2. Germline-derived CDR1 and CDR2 are DFQATT and SNEGSKA (reference sequence). The CDR3 extends over 13 amino acids. V gave up 6 bases and J gave up 9 bases; unmatched junction bases: 8. Written as DNA, the CDR3 is TGCAGTGCACAGGGACTAGCGAGGGGTGAGCAGTTCTTC. Translated: CSAQGLARGEQFF.

The V gene is TRBV5-1, the J gene TRBJ2-5; 8 bases are shared with TRBD2. After removal of 1 base from V and 1 base from J, the junction contained 3 bases not matched to a gene. The CDR3 loop spans 15 amino acids. Looked up from germline, CDR1 is SGHRS and CDR2 is YFSETQ. The CDR3 region has the DNA TGCGCCAGCAGCTTGAACGGGGGGGCCCAAGAGACCCAGTACTTC. Translated, it gives CASSLNGGAQETQYF.

This clonotype was observed a handful of times. This chain joins TRBV24-1 and TRBJ1-2; 7 bases match TRBD1. Per germline, CDR1 KGHDR and CDR2 SFDVKD. The CDR3 is 16 residues long. After removal of 2 bases from V and 2 bases from J, the junction contained 7 bases not matched to a gene. The CDR3 reads CATSDSPDRANYGYTF. The CDR3 region has the DNA TGTGCCACCAGTGATTCCCCAGACAGGGCCAACTATGGCTACACCTTC.

The gene calls are TRBV5-1 and TRBJ1-6; 11 bases are a match to TRBD1. CDR3 length: 16 amino acids. V gave up 4 bases and J gave up 8 bases; unmatched junction bases: 8. Germline V lookup: CDR1 SGHRS, CDR2 YFSETQ. The CDR3, as DNA: TGCGCCAGCAGCACCGGGACAGGGGGACATTATTCACCCCTCCACTTT. Translating it yields CASSTGTGGHYSPLHF.

This clonotype was found a few times. The J gene is TRBJ1-5, the V gene TRBV12-3 or TRBV12-4, with a tentative D call TRBD1 (5 bases). The CDR3 totals 15 residues. Trimming removed 3 bases from V and 6 bases from J, with 15 bases in between. Here the CDR3 reads CASSFSGHRSQPQHF. The CDR3 bases are TGTGCCAGCAGTTTCAGCGGACACCGTTCTCAGCCCCAGCATTTT.

The chain recombines TRBV7-8 with TRBJ2-3; 8 bases match TRBD2. Germline loops: CDR1 SGHVS, CDR2 FQNEAQ. The CDR3 sequence is 18 residues long. J was trimmed by 1 base and V by 2 bases; bases with no gene match: 11. CDR3 nucleotides: TGTGCCAGCAGCTTATTGGAGCGGGGGACCTTTGGCACAGATACGCAGTATTTT. This encodes CASSLLERGTFGTDTQYF.

The V call is TRBV20-1, the J call TRBJ2-1, with TRBD2 matching 7 bases. The V segment lost 3 bases and the J segment 4 bases; nucleotides outside the gene matches: 6. Germline CDR1 and CDR2: DFQATT and SNEGSKA (reference sequence). The CDR3 has 14 residues. CDR3 bases: TGCAGTGCTAGGCCCCTAGCGGCATACAATGAGCAGTTCTTC. Amino acids: CSARPLAAYNEQFF.

This clonotype was seen a handful of times. V gene TRBV5-6 combines with J gene TRBJ2-3; maybe TRBD2 (6 bases). V lost 0 bases and J lost 2, with 10 bases in between. Germline CDR1 and CDR2: SGHDT and YYEEEE. The CDR3 has 15 amino acids. CDR3 region: CASSLVLAITDTQYF. DNA for the CDR3: TGTGCCAGCAGCTTGGTCCTAGCGATCACAGATACGCAGTATTTT.

The V gene is TRBV10-3, the J gene TRBJ2-1; 10 positions agree with TRBD2. Germline CDR1 ENHRY, CDR2 SYGVKD. The length of the CDR3 is 15 residues. V shed 8 bases, J shed 9 bases, and the junction held 13 bases outside the gene matches. CDR3 in DNA: TGTGCCATCTTCGGGGGGCTAGCGGGAGACAGTGAGCAGTTCTTC. Protein sequence: CAIFGGLAGDSEQFF.

This clonotype has more than one count but fewer than ten. J is TRBJ2-6 and V is TRBV5-1, with 7 bases lining up with TRBD2. V lost 9 bases to trimming and J lost 4 bases; unmatched junction nucleotides: 7. Germline V lookup: CDR1 SGHRS, CDR2 YFSETQ. The CDR3 spans 14 residues. This CDR3 reads CATRDGRGANVLTF. CDR3 sequence (DNA): TGCGCCACCCGAGACGGGAGGGGGGCCAACGTCCTGACTTTC.

This chain connects TRBV6-1 to TRBJ2-1, with a possible D match to TRBD2 (6 bases). Trimming removed 5 bases at V and 0 bases at J, with 14 bases between. This CDR3 contains 16 residues. CDR1 and CDR2 (germline): MNHNS, SASEGT. The CDR3: CASSNSRGSSYNEQFF. The CDR3 DNA sequence: TGTGCCAGCAGTAATTCACGGGGGAGCTCCTACAATGAGCAGTTCTTC.

This clonotype occurred a few times. The chain combines TRBV4-1 with TRBJ2-7; no reliable D call. V lost 1 base and J lost 6, with 19 bases in between. Germline V gene data show CDR1 as MGHRA and CDR2 as YSYEKL. The CDR3 runs to 16 residues. This CDR3 is CASSQARTVLPREQYF. The DNA for the CDR3 is TGCGCCAGCAGCCAAGCTAGAACGGTCCTTCCCCGCGAGCAGTACTTC.

Only a few counts were recorded for this clonotype. The rearrangement uses TRBV11-2 and TRBJ1-2, with D hard to call. This CDR3 is 14 amino acids long. CDR1 is SGHAT and CDR2 is FQNNGV in the germline V gene. V was trimmed by 4 bases and J by 3 bases, leaving 12 bases between them. CDR3 amino acids: CASSYGPADYGYTF. DNA of the CDR3: TGTGCCAGCAGCTACGGACCTGCTGACTATGGCTACACCTTC.

The sample holds a few counts of this clonotype. The rearrangement links TRBV3-1 to TRBJ1-1, with D perhaps TRBD1 (6 bases). Germline CDR1 LGHDT, CDR2 YNNKEL (reference sequence). V lost 3 bases and J lost 3, with 14 bases in between. The CDR3 length is 15 residues. CDR3 in DNA: TGTGCCAGCAGCCACCCAAGGGGGATGCACACTGAAGCTTTCTTT. This encodes CASSHPRGMHTEAFF.

V gene TRBV28 combines with J gene TRBJ2-3; possibly TRBD1 or TRBD2 for D (7 bases each). Germline CDR1 is MDHEN and CDR2 is SYDVKM. The CDR3 extends over 14 amino acids. With 5 bases removed from V and 2 bases from J, the gap between germline ends came to 11 bases. The CDR3, as DNA: TGTGCCAGCAGTCAGGGGGGGATCACAGATACGCAGTATTTT. Its translation: CASSQGGITDTQYF.

The rearrangement joins TRBV5-1 to TRBJ2-5; D gene ambiguous. Germline CDR1 SGHRS, CDR2 YFSETQ. The V gene lost 0 bases and the J gene lost 5 bases, with 32 bases spanning the gap. This CDR3 contains 21 residues. CDR3 sequence (DNA): TGCGCCAGCAGCTTGGAGTCGCCTTCATCGAACGGACCGCTGAAGGAGGAGACCCAGTACTTC. It specifies CASSLESPSSNGPLKEETQYF.

The chain recombines TRBV6-2 or TRBV6-3 with TRBJ2-3, with 11 positions matching TRBD2. With 5 bases clipped from V and 5 bases from J, the junction kept 6 bases outside the gene matches. This CDR3 has 15 residues. The germline V gene encodes CDR1 MNHEY and CDR2 SVGEGT. This CDR3 reads CASSLAGGYGDTQYF. Written as DNA, the CDR3 is TGTGCCAGCAGTCTAGCGGGAGGTTATGGAGATACGCAGTATTTT.